The next 14 T cell receptor beta chains were all read from a single sample in a study of T cell repertoires in cytomegalovirus infection. One entry per CDR3 protein results from TCRdb running MiXCR on the reads. The table has approximately 76,000 distinct CDR3 sequences, roughly 3.6% seen once. Sequenced: PBMCs. These receptors originate from a human donor in good health (CMV status not recorded). Some clones in this sample may be carry-over from other donors' samples.

This clonotype was recorded at least ten times. CDR3 sequence: CASSKGTGTYNEQFF. CDR3 DNA sequence: TGTGCCAGCAGCAAAGGGACAGGGACCTACAATGAGCAGTTCTTC. The rearrangement joins TRBV6-2 or TRBV6-3 to TRBJ2-1; TRBD1 agrees at 9 bases. CDR3 length: 15 amino acids. Germline-derived CDR1 and CDR2 are MNHEY and SVGEGT. The V gene end was trimmed by 6 bases and the J gene end by 2 bases; junction bases not matched to a gene: 5.

This clonotype was detected ten times or more. This chain uses TRBV6-1 with TRBJ2-7; 14 nucleotides match TRBD2. This CDR3 is 17 amino acids long. CDR1 and CDR2 (germline): MNHNS, SASEGT. The V gene end was trimmed by 5 bases and the J gene end by 3 bases; junction bases not matched to a gene: 9. In DNA form, the CDR3 reads TGTGCCAGCAGTAACCGACTAGCGGGGGGGACAAGCTACGAGCAGTACTTC. It yields the protein CASSNRLAGGTSYEQYF.

This clonotype appeared many times. This chain uses TRBV7-2 with TRBJ1-5; TRBD1 is a possible D gene (6 bases). With 6 bases removed from V and 3 bases from J, the gap between germline ends came to 15 bases. This CDR3 contains 15 residues. CDR1 is SGHTA, CDR2 FQGNSA, per germline. CDR3 in DNA: TGTGCCAGCAGTCTTTTCCGGGACACCAATCAGCCCCAGCATTTT. It is translated as CASSLFRDTNQPQHF.

Turning to this clonotype: This could be a read error, since a much larger clone is one nucleotide away. The chain uses TRBV28 and TRBJ2-1; weak D call: TRBD1 (6 bases). The CDR3 covers 13 residues. Germline V gene data show CDR1 as MDHEN and CDR2 as SYDVKM. The CDR3 here is CASRGVKGDEQLF. DNA for the CDR3: TGTGCCAGCAGGGGAGTGAAGGGGGATGAGCAGTTGTTC.

This clonotype was counted many times. CDR3 loop: CASSLSPGPTFNTEAFF. The CDR3, as DNA: TGTGCCAGCAGTTTAAGCCCAGGGCCCACCTTTAACACTGAAGCTTTCTTT. J is TRBJ1-1 and V is TRBV12-3 or TRBV12-4; weak D call: TRBD1 (5 bases). This CDR3 is 17 amino acids long. The V and J ends lost 2 bases and 2 bases respectively, with 18 bases between them.

Many counts were recorded for this clonotype. V usage is TRBV6-2 or TRBV6-3 and J usage is TRBJ1-1; D is ambiguous. CDR1 and CDR2 from the germline V gene are MNHEY and SVGEGT. The CDR3 totals 13 residues. The V end lost 0 bases, the J end lost 6 bases, and 8 bases lay between the germline ends. The CDR3 region has the DNA TGTGCCAGCAGTTACTCATGGGTGGCTGAAGCTTTCTTT. Translated, it gives CASSYSWVAEAFF.

This clonotype was counted many times. The rearrangement joins TRBV6-6 to TRBJ1-1; D is unclear. The CDR3 spans 13 residues. The germline V gene encodes CDR1 MNHNY and CDR2 SVGAGI (reference sequence). Trimming left V 7 bases short and J 4 bases short, with 13 bases between. The CDR3 nucleotides are TGTGCCAGCACCCCCTATTTTGGCACTGAAGCTTTCTTT. The encoded protein is CASTPYFGTEAFF.

This clonotype was found many times. The chain carries TRBV28 and TRBJ1-2; D ambiguous. The CDR3 has 14 amino acids. The germline V gene has CDR1 MDHEN and CDR2 SYDVKM. V was pared by 1 base and J by 8 bases, with 14 bases between. CDR3 amino acids: CASSLSSRISGYTF. The CDR3 DNA reads TGTGCCAGCAGTTTATCGTCGCGGATTTCGGGCTACACCTTC.

This clonotype has ten or more counts. V and J are TRBV7-9 and TRBJ2-2; D unclear. CDR1 is SEHNR, CDR2 FQNEAQ, per germline (reference sequence). The CDR3 consists of 13 residues. With 3 bases removed from V and 6 bases from J, the gap between germline ends came to 8 bases. CDR3 DNA sequence: TGTGCCAGCAGCTTTCAGCTATCCGGGGAGCTGTTTTTT. This gives the protein CASSFQLSGELFF. Based on the CDR3 plus reference TRBV7-9 and TRBJ2-2, the full variable domain is DTGVSQNPRHKITKRGQNVTFRCDPISEHNRLYWYRQTLGQGPEFLTYFQNEAQLEKSRLLSDRFSAERPKGSFSTLEIQRTEQGDSAMYLCASSFQLSGELFFGEGSRLTVL.

This clonotype was found many times. The rearrangement joins TRBV20-1 to TRBJ2-1, with 7 bases fitting TRBD2. The CDR3 has 14 amino acids. V was clipped by 6 bases and J by 2 bases; unmatched bases: 7. Germline V gene lookup returns CDR1 DFQATT and CDR2 SNEGSKA (reference sequence). The CDR3 here is CSATPGGTYNEQFF. CDR3 in DNA: TGCAGTGCAACTCCGGGGGGAACCTACAATGAGCAGTTCTTC.

This clonotype was observed many times. The rearrangement links TRBV5-4 to TRBJ2-5; D assignment may be TRBD1 or TRBD2 (6 bases each). This CDR3 has 14 residues. CDR1 SGHNT and CDR2 YYREEE come from the germline V gene (reference sequence). Trimming pared 4 bases from V and 3 bases from J, leaving 13 bases between. CDR3 DNA sequence: TGTGCCAGCAGCGGGGGGCCCCAAGAAGAGACCCAGTACTTC. Its translation is CASSGGPQEETQYF.

This clonotype was picked up many times. The rearrangement links TRBV2 to TRBJ1-4, with 8 bases that match TRBD1. The CDR3 loop spans 15 amino acids. Germline V gives CDR1 SNHLY, CDR2 FYNNEI. Trimming at V came to 4 bases and at J to 7 bases, leaving 8 bases not matched to a gene. For the CDR3, the DNA is TGTGCCAGCAGTGGACAGGGGAGTCGAGGTGAAAAACTGTTTTTT. Its protein product is CASSGQGSRGEKLFF.

This clonotype was observed at least ten times. The gene calls are TRBV12-3 or TRBV12-4 and TRBJ1-4; D not certain. Trimming stripped 0 bases from V and 0 bases from J, with 14 bases between. CDR3 length equals 18 residues. The CDR3 sequence: CASSLALRGGATNEKLFF. CDR3 DNA: TGTGCCAGCAGTTTAGCCCTCCGAGGCGGCGCAACTAATGAAAAACTGTTTTTT.

This clonotype appeared many times. At one of its ends the junction is not consistent with the germline gene, which may arise from a read error. The rearrangement uses TRBV3-1 and TRBJ1-3; no definite D call. The CDR3 spans 13 residues. Germline V gene data show CDR1 as LGHDT and CDR2 as YNNKEL (reference sequence). The CDR3 nucleotides are TGTGCCAGCAGCCAAGATACTCGGAGCTACGGGCATTTT. This translates into CASSQDTRSYGHF.